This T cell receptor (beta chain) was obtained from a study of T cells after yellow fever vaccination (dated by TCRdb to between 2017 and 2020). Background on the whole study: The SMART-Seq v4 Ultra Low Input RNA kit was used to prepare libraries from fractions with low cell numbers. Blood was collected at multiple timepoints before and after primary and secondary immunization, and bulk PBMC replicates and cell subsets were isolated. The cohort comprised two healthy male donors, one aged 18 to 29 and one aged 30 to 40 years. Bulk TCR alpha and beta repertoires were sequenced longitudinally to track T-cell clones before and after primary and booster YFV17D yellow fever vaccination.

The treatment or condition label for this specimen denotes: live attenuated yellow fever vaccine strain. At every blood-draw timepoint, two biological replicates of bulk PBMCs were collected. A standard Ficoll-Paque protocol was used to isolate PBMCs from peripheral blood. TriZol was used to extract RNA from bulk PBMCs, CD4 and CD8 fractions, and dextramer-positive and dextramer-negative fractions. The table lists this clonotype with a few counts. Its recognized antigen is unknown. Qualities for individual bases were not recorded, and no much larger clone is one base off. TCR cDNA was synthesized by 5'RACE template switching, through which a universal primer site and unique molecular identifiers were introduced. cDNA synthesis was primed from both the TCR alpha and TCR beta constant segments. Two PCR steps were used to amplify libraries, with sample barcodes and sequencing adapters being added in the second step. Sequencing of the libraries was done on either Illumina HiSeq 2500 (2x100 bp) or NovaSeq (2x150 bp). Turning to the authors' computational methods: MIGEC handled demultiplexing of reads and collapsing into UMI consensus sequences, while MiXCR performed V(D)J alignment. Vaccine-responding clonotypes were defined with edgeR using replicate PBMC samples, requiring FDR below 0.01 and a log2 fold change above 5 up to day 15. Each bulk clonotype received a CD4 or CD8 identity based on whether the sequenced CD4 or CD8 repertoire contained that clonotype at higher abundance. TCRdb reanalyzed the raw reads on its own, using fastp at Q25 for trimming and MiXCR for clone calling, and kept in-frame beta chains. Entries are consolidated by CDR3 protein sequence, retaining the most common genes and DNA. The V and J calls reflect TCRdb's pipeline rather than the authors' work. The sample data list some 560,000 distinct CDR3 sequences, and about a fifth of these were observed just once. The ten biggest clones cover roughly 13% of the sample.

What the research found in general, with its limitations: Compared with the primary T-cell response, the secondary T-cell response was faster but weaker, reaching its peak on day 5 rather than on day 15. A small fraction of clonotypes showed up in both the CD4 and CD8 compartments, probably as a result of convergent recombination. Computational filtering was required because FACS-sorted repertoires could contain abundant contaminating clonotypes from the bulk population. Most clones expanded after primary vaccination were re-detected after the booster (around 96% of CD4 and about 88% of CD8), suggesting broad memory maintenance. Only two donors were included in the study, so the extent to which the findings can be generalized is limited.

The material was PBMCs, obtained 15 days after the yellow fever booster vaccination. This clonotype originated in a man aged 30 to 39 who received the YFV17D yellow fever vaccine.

The nucleotides read TGCGCCAGCAGCCGGGGACGGAGAACAGGCGAGCAGTACTTC. Translated, it gives CASSRGRRTGEQYF. The V and J segments used are TRBV5-1 and TRBJ2-7; the D gene may be TRBD1 or TRBD2, since each aligns over 5 bases. The CDR3 starts with the cysteine, ends with the phenylalanine, and has 14 residues. Only the CDR3 part of the read is kept: 42 bases, read in frame from the first base. CDR1 and CDR2 are read off the germline V gene as SGHRS and YFSETQ. V drops 4 bases and J drops 6 bases, leaving 17 bases in between. With the portions outside the CDR3 filled from the reference TRBV5-1 and TRBJ2-7 genes, the complete variable region becomes KAGVTQTPRYLIKTRGQQVTLSCSPISGHRSVSWYQQTPGQGLQFLFEYFSETQRNKGNFPGRFSGRQFSNSRSEMNVSTLELGDSALYLCASSRGRRTGEQYFGPGTRLTVT.